The 22 T cell receptor beta chains below come from one sample, sequenced in a study of response to subunit inactivated influenza vaccine. One entry per CDR3 protein, called by TCRdb with MiXCR from the RT-PCR reads. The table shows 550,000 to 800,000 distinct CDR3 sequences, with approximately 15% occurring only once. Specimen: PBMCs from blood, collected 14 days before vaccination. All receptors come from a man aged 45-60 years who received an inactivated influenza vaccine.

The genes are TRBV19 and TRBJ2-7; 9 bases align to TRBD1. V gave up 6 bases and J gave up 2 bases; unmatched junction bases: 8. This CDR3 is built from 15 residues. Germline-derived CDR1 and CDR2 are LNHDA and SQIVND (reference sequence). The CDR3 loop is CASSNQGQGTYEQYF. CDR3 coding DNA: TGTGCCAGTAGCAACCAAGGACAGGGGACCTACGAGCAGTACTTC.

This clonotype showed up just a few times. The chain employs TRBV6-2 or TRBV6-3 and TRBJ2-7; 12 nucleotides match TRBD2. The CDR3 has 16 residues. V trimming: 0 bases; J trimming: 3 bases; junction bases outside the gene matches: 3. In germline, CDR1 is MNHEY, CDR2 SVGEGT. CDR3 in amino acids: CASSYSTSGGLYEQYF. CDR3 coding DNA: TGTGCCAGCAGTTACTCGACTAGCGGGGGCCTCTACGAGCAGTACTTC.

The chain links TRBV19 to TRBJ1-1; TRBD1 might be the D (5 bases). Germline CDR1 LNHDA, CDR2 SQIVND (reference sequence). V was pared by 5 bases and J by 1 base, with 11 bases between. The CDR3 length is 14 residues. CDR3 sequence (DNA): TGTGCCAGTAGTGTCTTAACAGGGAACACTGAAGCTTTCTTT. Its protein product is CASSVLTGNTEAFF.

This clonotype was counted at least ten times. The V call is TRBV7-9, the J call TRBJ2-2; D remains ambiguous. This CDR3 region has 16 residues. Germline V CDR1 and CDR2: SEHNR, FQNEAQ (reference sequence). Trimming stripped 7 bases from V and 2 bases from J, with 17 bases between. The DNA for the CDR3 is TGTGCCAGCAACAAAGCTACGGGCCTCAACACCGGGGAGCTGTTTTTT. The encoded protein is CASNKATGLNTGELFF. Filled out from reference TRBV7-9 and TRBJ2-2, the complete variable domain reads DTGVSQNPRHKITKRGQNVTFRCDPISEHNRLYWYRQTLGQGPEFLTYFQNEAQLEKSRLLSDRFSAERPKGSFSTLEIQRTEQGDSAMYLCASNKATGLNTGELFFGEGSRLTVL.

This clonotype appeared once. The V and J genes are TRBV2 and TRBJ2-1; 10 bases are a match to TRBD2. This CDR3 is built from 15 residues. V gave up 9 bases and J gave up 4 bases; unmatched junction bases: 9. Germline CDR1 reads SNHLY; CDR2 reads FYNNEI. The CDR3 DNA follows: TGTGCCAGTGGGAGCGGGGGGGCGGGTTACAATGAGCAGTTCTTC. This translates into CASGSGGAGYNEQFF.

This clonotype was detected only a few times. This rearrangement joins TRBV19 to TRBJ1-4; D remains ambiguous. V was clipped by 5 bases and J by 8 bases, with 12 bases between them. In germline, CDR1 is LNHDA, CDR2 SQIVND (reference sequence). The CDR3 contains 13 residues. Here the CDR3 reads CASSAQGVEKLFF. CDR3 DNA: TGTGCCAGTAGTGCGCAAGGAGTGGAAAAACTGTTTTTT.

This clonotype was picked up a small number of times. The chain carries TRBV12-3 or TRBV12-4 and TRBJ1-1, with D hard to call. This CDR3 contains 14 residues. Trimming took 6 bases from V and 0 from J, leaving 11 bases between them. The CDR3 spells CASRVQRMNTEAFF. In nucleotides, the CDR3 is TGTGCCAGCAGGGTACAGAGAATGAACACTGAAGCTTTCTTT.

There are a few counts of this clonotype. The rearrangement links TRBV20-1 to TRBJ2-2, with D possibly TRBD2 on 7 matching bases. The CDR3 is 14 amino acids. Germline V lookup: CDR1 DFQATT, CDR2 SNEGSKA (reference sequence). Trimming took 5 bases from V and 6 from J, leaving 16 bases between them. CDR3 protein: CSAPRRGGAGELFF. The DNA of the CDR3 is TGCAGTGCTCCGAGGAGGGGGGGGGCCGGGGAGCTGTTTTTT.

A few counts support this clonotype. The CDR3: CASSLEGFGQPQHF. The CDR3 nucleotides are TGCGCCAGCAGCTTAGAGGGGTTTGGGCAGCCCCAGCATTTT. This chain joins TRBV5-1 and TRBJ1-5; TRBD1 might be the D (5 bases). Deletions cut 2 bases from V and 7 bases from J, with 13 bases between. CDR1 is SGHRS and CDR2 is YFSETQ in the germline V gene. This CDR3 spans 14 amino acids.

The rearrangement links TRBV12-3 or TRBV12-4 to TRBJ2-1; no firm D call. The CDR3 runs to 16 residues. Trimming pared 3 bases from V and 2 bases from J, leaving 14 bases between. CDR3 in DNA: TGTGCCAGCAGTTTGGCCCCGGGTGTCCCCTACAATGAGCAGTTCTTC. Its protein product is CASSLAPGVPYNEQFF.

This clonotype was found a few times. One end of the junction is discordant with germline, which a read error may explain. The chain recombines TRBV5-1 with TRBJ1-2, with D perhaps matching TRBD1 (6 bases). The CDR3 consists of 11 residues. Germline CDR1 SGHRS, CDR2 YFSETQ. This CDR3 reads CASSNRDGHTF. The CDR3 nucleotides read TGCGCCAGCAGCAACAGGGATGGCCACACCTTC. The full variable domain, completed using reference TRBV5-1 and TRBJ1-2, is KAGVTQTPRYLIKTRGQQVTLSCSPISGHRSVSWYQQTPGQGLQFLFEYFSETQRNKGNFPGRFSGRQFSNSRSEMNVSTLELGDSALYLCASSNRDGHTFGSGTRLTVV.

V usage is TRBV6-1 and J usage is TRBJ2-1, with 10 bases identical to TRBD1. The CDR3 runs to 15 residues. Per the germline V gene, CDR1 is MNHNS and CDR2 is SASEGT. The trim removed 5 bases at V and 10 bases at J, leaving 11 bases unmatched. CDR3 coding DNA: TGTGCCAGCAGTCCCCGGGACAGGGGCTTCAAGGAGCAGTTCTTC. Its protein product is CASSPRDRGFKEQFF.

This clonotype was counted a few times. The rearrangement joins TRBV6-1 to TRBJ2-1; 9 nucleotides line up with TRBD2. V gave up 5 bases and J gave up 5 bases; unmatched junction bases: 10. The CDR3 covers 16 residues. CDR1 and CDR2 from the germline V gene are MNHNS and SASEGT. The CDR3 loop reads CASSHTAGGGDNEQFF. The CDR3 nucleotides are TGTGCCAGCAGTCATACAGCGGGAGGAGGGGACAATGAGCAGTTCTTC.

This chain joins TRBV20-1 and TRBJ2-1, with D possibly being TRBD2 (6 bases). Germline assignment: CDR1 DFQATT and CDR2 SNEGSKA (reference sequence). Trimming cost V 5 bases and J 4 bases, with 21 bases left between them. This CDR3 spans 16 amino acids. The CDR3 DNA follows: TGCAGTGCTCCCCCTAGGACGGGAGCCGGGTACAATGAGCAGTTCTTC. As protein: CSAPPRTGAGYNEQFF.

This clonotype has more than one count but fewer than ten. The DNA for the CDR3 is TGCGCCAGCAGCTTGGAGTTTCCGTACTACGAGCAGTACTTC. It encodes CASSLEFPYYEQYF. The rearrangement uses TRBV5-1 and TRBJ2-7; D is unresolved. Germline V gives CDR1 SGHRS, CDR2 YFSETQ. V shed 0 bases and J shed 3 bases, with 10 bases lying between them. CDR3 size: 14 residues.

This clonotype was detected only a few times. This chain joins TRBV12-3 or TRBV12-4 and TRBJ1-3, with 10 bases identical to TRBD1. V dropped 5 bases and J dropped 7; count of bases not matched to a gene: 5. The CDR3 totals 14 residues. The CDR3 here is CASSRQGARNTIYF. The DNA for the CDR3 is TGTGCCAGCAGTCGACAGGGGGCACGGAACACCATATATTTT.

The chain employs TRBV7-9 and TRBJ2-7; 7 nucleotides match TRBD2. Unmatched junction bases numbered 5, after V lost 1 base and J lost 2 bases. This CDR3 region has 15 residues. Germline CDR1 and CDR2: SEHNR and FQNEAQ (reference sequence). The CDR3 nucleotides read TGTGCCAGCAGCTTAGTCGGCGGGGGAGCCTACGAGCAGTACTTC. Its translation: CASSLVGGGAYEQYF. Looking up the rest from reference TRBV7-9 and TRBJ2-7 gives the full variable domain: DTGVSQNPRHKITKRGQNVTFRCDPISEHNRLYWYRQTLGQGPEFLTYFQNEAQLEKSRLLSDRFSAERPKGSFSTLEIQRTEQGDSAMYLCASSLVGGGAYEQYFGPGTRLTVT.

J is TRBJ2-7 and V is TRBV3-1, with 12 nucleotides matching TRBD2. There are 17 residues in the CDR3. The trim removed 3 bases at V and 6 bases at J, leaving 12 bases unmatched. Germline V gene lookup returns CDR1 LGHDT and CDR2 YNNKEL (reference sequence). DNA for the CDR3: TGTGCCAGCAGCCACTACGGGACTAGCGGGCTTCTGGTCGAGCAGTACTTC. Its protein is CASSHYGTSGLLVEQYF.

The chain is built from TRBV29-1 and TRBJ2-7; 9 bases fit TRBD2. Germline CDR1 reads SQVTM; CDR2 reads ANQGSEA. The CDR3 covers 14 residues. J was trimmed by 5 bases and V by 5 bases; bases with no gene match: 10. CDR3 in DNA: TGCAGCGTTCCCCGAGCGGGAGGCGTGGACGAGCAGTACTTC. It specifies CSVPRAGGVDEQYF.

A few counts support this clonotype. The J gene is TRBJ1-1, the V gene TRBV24-1; D perhaps matches TRBD1 (6 bases). Germline-derived CDR1 and CDR2 are KGHDR and SFDVKD. The V end lost 1 base, the J end lost 8 bases, and 10 bases lay between the germline ends. The CDR3 extends over 13 amino acids. CDR3: CATSDFGGGEAFF. The CDR3 DNA follows: TGTGCCACCAGTGATTTTGGCGGGGGCGAAGCTTTCTTT.

This clonotype turned up a few times. The chain recombines TRBV7-2 with TRBJ1-2, with TRBD1 as a possible D gene (5 bases). The CDR3 extends over 14 amino acids. V shed 4 bases and J shed 0 bases, with 9 bases lying between them. Germline V gene lookup returns CDR1 SGHTA and CDR2 FQGNSA. The CDR3 is CASSSRQTNYGYTF. CDR3 sequence (DNA): TGTGCCAGCAGCTCCCGACAGACTAACTATGGCTACACCTTC.

This clonotype has a handful of counts. The conserved final phenylalanine or tryptophan is absent from the CDR3, which likely points to a read error. No DNA is shown, since the ends of the CDR3 on it are uncertain; the CDR3 is the one TCRdb lists. V is TRBV28 and J is TRBJ2-5; the listed D gene, TRBD2, was not tested against the DNA. The CDR3 has 11 residues if both end residues are counted. Per germline, CDR1 MDHEN and CDR2 SYDVKM. The CDR3 sequence is CASSFRAAVYL.